These 27 T cell receptor beta chains originate from one sample sequenced in a study of PD-1 blockade in mismatch repair-deficient tumors. TCRdb's copy holds only in-frame clones and misses some; the assay was immunoSEQ multiplex PCR. The sample holds 15,000 to 20,000 clones, approximately 87% seen once. The starting material was PBMCs, obtained roughly 23 weeks after starting pembrolizumab. These receptors all come from an adult with mismatch repair-deficient cancer.

With respect to this clone: Germline and junction disagree at one end, which may indicate a read error. This sequence joins TRBV5-5 and TRBJ1-5, with D possibly matching TRBD1 (5 bases). Germline CDR1 and CDR2: SGHKS and YYEKEE (reference sequence). CDR3 size: 14 residues. CDR3 sequence: CASSLQSDNRPQHF. CDR3 nucleotide sequence: TGTGCCAGCAGCTTGCAATCGGACAATCGGCCCCAGCATTTT.

The V call is TRBV2, the J call TRBJ2-4, with a tentative D call TRBD2 (6 bases). From germline, CDR1 is SNHLY and CDR2 FYNNEI. Trimming cost V 1 base and J 0 bases, with 10 bases left between them. This CDR3 is built from 16 residues. The CDR3: CASSEETGLAKNIQYF. The CDR3 coding sequence is TGTGCCAGCAGTGAAGAGACGGGACTAGCCAAAAACATTCAGTACTTC.

The chain employs TRBV4-2 and TRBJ2-7, with 13 nucleotides matching TRBD2. The CDR3 has 18 amino acids. Losses at the gene ends were 4 bases for V and 0 bases for J; bases not matched to a gene: 9. CDR1 and CDR2 (germline): LGHNA, YNFKEQ. This chain's CDR3 is CASSRGTSGTTYSYEQYF. The CDR3 DNA sequence: TGTGCCAGCAGCCGGGGGACTAGCGGGACGACATACTCCTACGAGCAGTACTTC.

The chain has TRBV2 and TRBJ2-3; 7 bases align to TRBD2. This CDR3 contains 15 residues. The germline V gene encodes CDR1 SNHLY and CDR2 FYNNEI. Trimming removed 4 bases from V and 0 bases from J; junction bases left unmatched: 4. CDR3 bases: TGTGCCAGCAGTGGACCGGGGGGTAGCACAGATACGCAGTATTTT. Protein product: CASSGPGGSTDTQYF.

The chain carries TRBV5-1 and TRBJ1-1; D may be TRBD1 (5 bases). V lost 2 bases to trimming and J lost 1 base, with 12 bases between them. The CDR3 contains 15 residues. CDR1 SGHRS and CDR2 YFSETQ come from the germline V gene. The CDR3: CASSFNGHQNTEAFF. CDR3 nucleotide sequence: TGCGCCAGCAGCTTCAACGGACACCAGAACACTGAAGCTTTCTTT. The variable domain in full, completed from reference TRBV5-1 and TRBJ1-1, reads KAGVTQTPRYLIKTRGQQVTLSCSPISGHRSVSWYQQTPGQGLQFLFEYFSETQRNKGNFPGRFSGRQFSNSRSEMNVSTLELGDSALYLCASSFNGHQNTEAFFGQGTRLTVV.

This chain links TRBV7-9 with TRBJ2-1, with 7 bases that match TRBD2. The length of the CDR3 is 15 residues. Germline values: CDR1 SEHNR, CDR2 FQNEAQ (reference sequence). Unmatched junction bases numbered 4, after V lost 0 bases and J lost 5 bases. The CDR3 DNA reads as TGTGCCAGCAGCTTAGCGGCTAGCGGCCACAATGAGCAGTTCTTC. Amino acid sequence: CASSLAASGHNEQFF.

The rearrangement links TRBV7-9 to TRBJ2-3; 10 nucleotides line up with TRBD2. V lost 3 bases to trimming and J lost 4 bases; unmatched junction nucleotides: 4. Per the germline V gene, CDR1 is SEHNR and CDR2 is FQNEAQ (reference sequence). This CDR3 is 15 amino acids long. For the CDR3, the DNA is TGTGCCAGCAGCTTCACAGCGGGAGGGGCAGATACGCAGTATTTT. It yields the protein CASSFTAGGADTQYF.

The CDR3 bases are TGTGCCAGCAGCCAACTCAGCCAGGGTGGCTACACCTTC. Its protein product is CASSQLSQGGYTF. V is TRBV4-2 and J is TRBJ1-2, with D possibly matching TRBD1 (5 bases). From germline, CDR1 is LGHNA and CDR2 YNFKEQ. V shed 2 bases and J shed 7 bases, with 11 bases lying between them. This CDR3 spans 13 amino acids.

This sequence joins TRBV7-9 and TRBJ2-1; 10 bases map to TRBD1. This CDR3 comprises 12 residues. Germline loops: CDR1 SEHNR, CDR2 FQNEAQ (reference sequence). V was pared by 8 bases and J by 9 bases, with 4 bases of the junction left unmatched. For the CDR3, the DNA is TGTGCCAGCGGGACAGGGGTTTTTGAGCAGTTCTTC. Its translation is CASGTGVFEQFF.

This clone was counted only a few times. The V and J genes are TRBV29-1 and TRBJ2-7; D is perhaps TRBD2 (6 bases). The CDR3 covers 13 residues. Per germline, CDR1 SQVTM and CDR2 ANQGSEA. The CDR3 loop is CSAWGGNLYEQYF. The CDR3 nucleotides are TGCAGTGCCTGGGGCGGGAACTTGTACGAGCAGTACTTC.

V is TRBV28 and J is TRBJ2-2, with D possibly being TRBD2 (6 bases). Germline CDR1 reads MDHEN; CDR2 reads SYDVKM. The CDR3 has 12 amino acids. V was trimmed by 5 bases and J by 9 bases, leaving 10 bases between them. The DNA for the CDR3 is TGTGCCAGCAGTAGGAGGGCTAGGGAGCTGTTTTTT. This encodes CASSRRARELFF.

The gene calls are TRBV10-3 and TRBJ1-2; D is uncertain. Trimming pared 1 base from V and 6 bases from J, leaving 6 bases between. The CDR3 has 12 amino acids. Per germline, CDR1 ENHRY and CDR2 SYGVKD. The CDR3 loop reads CAISEYGNGYTF. CDR3 in DNA: TGTGCCATCAGTGAGTACGGGAATGGCTACACCTTC.

In nucleotides, the CDR3 is TGTGCCAGCTCAACGGGACTAGCGGATAGCACAGATACGCAGTATTTT. Protein product: CASSTGLADSTDTQYF. The V gene is TRBV18, the J gene TRBJ2-3, with 11 bases aligning to TRBD2. The CDR3 is 16 residues long. The V gene end was trimmed by 5 bases and the J gene end by 0 bases; junction bases not matched to a gene: 4. Looked up from germline, CDR1 is KGHSH and CDR2 is LQKENI.

The gene calls are TRBV30 and TRBJ1-1; D gene uncertain. The CDR3 is 12 amino acids. Trimming took off 3 bases at V and 3 bases at J, with 8 bases between the two ends. Germline CDR1 is GTSNPN and CDR2 is SVGIG (reference sequence). For the CDR3, the DNA is TGTGCCTGGAGGGTTGCGGACACTGAAGCTTTCTTT. It encodes CAWRVADTEAFF.

The sample holds one count of this clone. The chain uses TRBV30 and TRBJ2-5; 8 positions agree with TRBD2. With V trimmed by 4 bases and J by 3 bases, 7 bases remained unmatched. Germline V gene data show CDR1 as GTSNPN and CDR2 as SVGIG (reference sequence). The CDR3 totals 14 residues. The DNA of the CDR3 is TGTGCCTGGACCTATACTAGCGGAGAAGAGACCCAGTACTTC. This codes for CAWTYTSGEETQYF.

The chain combines TRBV27 with TRBJ1-2, with a possible D match to TRBD1 (5 bases). The CDR3 is 15 amino acids. With 2 bases removed from V and 2 bases from J, the gap between germline ends came to 12 bases. The V gene's germline CDR1 is MNHEY and CDR2 SMNVEV (reference sequence). The CDR3 sequence is CASSLLGGRNYGYTF. The CDR3 DNA follows: TGTGCCAGCAGTTTACTGGGGGGACGGAACTATGGCTACACCTTC.

The chain links TRBV27 to TRBJ2-3, with D unresolved. Germline V gene sequence: CDR1 MNHEY, CDR2 SMNVEV (reference sequence). Trimming pared 8 bases from V and 1 base from J, leaving 25 bases between. The CDR3 sequence is 18 residues long. CDR3 coding DNA: TGTGCCAGCCGAAAGCGCAAGACCTCAAACGTACGCACAGATACGCAGTATTTT. It encodes CASRKRKTSNVRTDTQYF.

The chain joins TRBV28 to TRBJ1-5; tentatively, D is TRBD1 (5 bases). Germline loops: CDR1 MDHEN, CDR2 SYDVKM. The CDR3 loop spans 17 amino acids. V was clipped by 3 bases and J by 5 bases, with 20 bases between them. The CDR3 DNA reads TGTGCCAGCAGTTTCTCTCTCGCTTACAGGAAGGATCAGCCCCAGCATTTT. Protein sequence: CASSFSLAYRKDQPQHF. Full variable domain (outside the CDR3, taken from reference TRBV28 and TRBJ1-5): DVKVTQSSRYLVKRTGEKVFLECVQDMDHENMFWYRQDPGLGLRLIYFSYDVKMKEKGDIPEGYSVSREKKERFSLILESASTNQTSMYLCASSFSLAYRKDQPQHFGDGTRLSIL.

V and J are TRBV6-5 and TRBJ1-1, with D unresolved. This CDR3 is built from 13 residues. The V end lost 0 bases, the J end lost 5 bases, and 7 bases lay between the germline ends. Germline V gives CDR1 MNHEY, CDR2 SVGAGI. CDR3: CASSYSRGTEAFF. The CDR3 nucleotides read TGTGCCAGCAGTTACTCGCGCGGGACTGAAGCTTTCTTT.

The V and J genes are TRBV28 and TRBJ2-7, with D possibly matching TRBD1 (5 bases). Germline V gene data show CDR1 as MDHEN and CDR2 as SYDVKM. The CDR3 is 16 residues long. With 5 bases removed from V and 4 bases from J, the gap between germline ends came to 21 bases. The CDR3 region is CASSPKWGSEKYEQYF. The CDR3 DNA reads TGTGCCAGCAGTCCTAAGTGGGGCAGTGAAAAATACGAGCAGTACTTC.

This rearrangement joins TRBV5-1 to TRBJ1-1, with D uncertain. Between the trimmed V and J ends, which lost 0 bases and 3 bases, there was a span of 9 bases. Per germline, CDR1 SGHRS and CDR2 YFSETQ. The CDR3 is made up of 14 amino acids. CDR3 coding DNA: TGCGCCAGCAGCTTGGTCGGGTCCGACACTGAAGCTTTCTTT. Its translation: CASSLVGSDTEAFF.

The chain joins TRBV27 to TRBJ2-1; TRBD2 matches 10 bases. Germline V gene data show CDR1 as MNHEY and CDR2 as SMNVEV (reference sequence). After removal of 6 bases from V and 6 bases from J, the junction contained 14 bases not matched to a gene. The CDR3 has 17 residues. CDR3 coding DNA: TGTGCCAGCAGCGCGACCGCCCTAGCGGGAGCTCGCAATGAGCAGTTCTTC. It codes for CASSATALAGARNEQFF.

The chain links TRBV18 to TRBJ2-2; no clear D. Trimming left V 2 bases short and J 4 bases short, with 8 bases between. CDR1 and CDR2 from the germline V gene are KGHSH and LQKENI. There are 14 residues in the CDR3. The CDR3 DNA sequence: TGTGCCAGCTCACCAAAGCACCCCACCGGGGAGCTGTTTTTT. Its protein is CASSPKHPTGELFF.

The genes are TRBV5-1 and TRBJ1-1; D is possibly TRBD1 (6 bases). This CDR3 region has 14 residues. Deletions cut 2 bases from V and 1 base from J, with 9 bases between. Germline assignment: CDR1 SGHRS and CDR2 YFSETQ. CDR3 nucleotides: TGCGCCAGCAGCTTACAGGGCCAGAACACTGAAGCTTTCTTT. Its translation: CASSLQGQNTEAFF. Supplemented by reference TRBV5-1 and TRBJ1-1, the full variable domain reads KAGVTQTPRYLIKTRGQQVTLSCSPISGHRSVSWYQQTPGQGLQFLFEYFSETQRNKGNFPGRFSGRQFSNSRSEMNVSTLELGDSALYLCASSLQGQNTEAFFGQGTRLTVV.

This chain uses TRBV10-3 with TRBJ2-1; TRBD2 matches at 8 bases. Germline V gene lookup returns CDR1 ENHRY and CDR2 SYGVKD. V lost 0 bases and J lost 0; bases outside the gene matches: 1. The length of the CDR3 is 16 residues. The CDR3 DNA follows: TGTGCCATCAGTGAGTCCGGGAGGGCCTCCTACAATGAGCAGTTCTTC. This gives the protein CAISESGRASYNEQFF.

The chain uses TRBV11-2 and TRBJ2-5, with 7 bases that match TRBD1. V dropped 5 bases and J dropped 3; count of bases not matched to a gene: 3. The V gene's germline CDR1 is SGHAT and CDR2 FQNNGV. The CDR3 contains 13 residues. In DNA form, the CDR3 reads TGTGCCAGCAGCATTGACAGGGAAGAGACCCAGTACTTC. It translates to CASSIDREETQYF.

This chain joins TRBV28 and TRBJ2-1, with D maybe TRBD2 (5 bases). The CDR3 runs 13 residues. V dropped 7 bases and J dropped 0 bases, with 7 bases sitting between them. In germline, CDR1 is MDHEN, CDR2 SYDVKM. Written as DNA, the CDR3 is TGTGCCAGCACGGCGGGCTCCTACAATGAGCAGTTCTTC. Its protein is CASTAGSYNEQFF.